This T cell receptor (beta chain) was sequenced for a study of blood T cell repertoires in COVID-19. Study background: The study drew acute and convalescent COVID-19 samples from the United States, Italy and Spain. T cells, B-cell-depleted T cells, or PBMCs supplied cDNA or gDNA.

Original processing notes: Researchers report that nucleated cell counts were estimated from reference gene primer amplification. Method: immunoSEQ multiplex PCR; TCRdb's copy keeps in-frame clones and lacks some. V and J calls plus clone size are reproduced from that table; the DNA served to infer D and trimming. The sample consists of a few hundred thousand clones, approximately 88% of them appearing once. The CDR3 is 14 residues long. Germline V gene sequence: CDR1 MNHEY, CDR2 SMNVEV (reference sequence). V dropped 2 bases and J dropped 5 bases, with 12 bases sitting between them. Sequences were obtained from peripheral blood. The sequence derives from a human donor in a cohort sampled during active COVID-19. This chain uses TRBV27 with TRBJ1-1, with D possibly being TRBD1 (5 bases). The CDR3 is CASSLQGFGTEAFF. In DNA, the CDR3 is TGTGCCAGCAGTTTACAGGGATTTGGAACTGAAGCTTTCTTT.